These T cell receptor beta chains were read from a single sample in a study of beta chain features in type 1 diabetes. The protocol was immunoSEQ multiplex PCR, while the TCRdb copy is restricted to in-frame clones and leaves out a portion. Of some 350,000 clones listed, 8.5% to 10% were seen once; the top ten hold about 0.6%. Sequencing input: central memory CD4+ T cells from blood. The receptors were gathered from a man aged 25 to 40 with type 1 diabetes. Both conserved end residues are part of each CDR3. D genes are given only for firm matches. Not every row has a clone size; where given, it reads once, few, many or a size class.

cdr3_length: 15; clone_size: .; d_call: .; j_call: TRBJ1-3; v_call: TRBV6-5; cdr3_aa: CASSYGKGAGNTIYF; cdr3_nt: TGTGCCAGCAGTTACGGAAAGGGGGCTGGAAACACCATATATTTT
cdr3_length: 18; clone_size: .; d_call: .; j_call: TRBJ1-5; v_call: TRBV30; cdr3_aa: CAWSVQRQGGRGNQPQHF; cdr3_nt: TGTGCCTGGAGTGTACAGAGGCAGGGTGGAAGAGGCAATCAGCCCCAGCATTTT
cdr3_length: 14; clone_size: few; d_call: .; j_call: TRBJ1-2; v_call: TRBV28; cdr3_aa: CASSITGFINGDTF; cdr3_nt: TGTGCCAGCAGCATAACAGGGTTTATAAATGGGGACACCTTC
cdr3_length: 13; clone_size: .; d_call: TRBD2; j_call: TRBJ2-1; v_call: TRBV29-1; cdr3_aa: CSGGLAGRDEQFF; cdr3_nt: TGCAGCGGTGGACTAGCGGGACGCGATGAGCAGTTCTTC
cdr3_length: 16; clone_size: .; d_call: .; j_call: TRBJ1-1; v_call: TRBV21-1; cdr3_aa: CASSKVWTDGCTEAFF; cdr3_nt: TGTGCCAGCAGCAAAGTGTGGACAGACGGGTGCACTGAAGCTTTCTTT
cdr3_length: 16; clone_size: .; d_call: .; j_call: TRBJ2-1; v_call: TRBV11-2; cdr3_aa: CASSLDGSNSYNEQFF; cdr3_nt: TGTGCCAGCAGCTTAGACGGATCCAATTCCTACAATGAGCAGTTCTTC
cdr3_length: 14; clone_size: .; d_call: .; j_call: TRBJ2-7; v_call: TRBV6-1; cdr3_aa: CASLPGVAFGEQYF; cdr3_nt: TGTGCCAGCCTGCCGGGGGTGGCGTTTGGGGAGCAGTACTTC
cdr3_length: 13; clone_size: .; d_call: TRBD1; j_call: TRBJ2-5; v_call: TRBV11-1; cdr3_aa: CASSTTGQETQYF; cdr3_nt: TGTGCCAGCAGCACGACAGGGCAGGAGACCCAGTACTTC
cdr3_length: 11; clone_size: .; d_call: .; j_call: TRBJ1-3; v_call: TRBV5-4; cdr3_aa: CASSFGNTIYF; cdr3_nt: TGTGCCAGCAGCTTCGGAAACACCATATATTTT
cdr3_length: 14; clone_size: few; d_call: .; j_call: TRBJ2-2; v_call: TRBV2; cdr3_aa: CASSVNGNTGELFF; cdr3_nt: TGTGCCAGCAGTGTTAACGGCAACACCGGGGAGCTGTTTTTT
cdr3_length: 13; clone_size: few; d_call: TRBD2; j_call: TRBJ2-2; v_call: TRBV4-2; cdr3_aa: CASSLGRVGELFF; cdr3_nt: TGTGCCAGCAGCTTGGGGAGGGTTGGGGAGCTGTTTTTT
cdr3_length: 14; clone_size: few; d_call: .; j_call: TRBJ2-7; v_call: TRBV27; cdr3_aa: CASSFKAWGYEQYF; cdr3_nt: TGTGCCAGCAGTTTTAAGGCGTGGGGCTACGAGCAGTACTTC
cdr3_length: 14; clone_size: few; d_call: TRBD1; j_call: TRBJ2-5; v_call: TRBV30; cdr3_aa: CAWGLTGSEETQYF; cdr3_nt: TGTGCCTGGGGATTGACAGGGTCCGAAGAGACCCAGTACTTC
cdr3_length: 14; clone_size: few; d_call: .; j_call: TRBJ1-2; v_call: TRBV4-1; cdr3_aa: CASSLKSSRDGYTF; cdr3_nt: TGCGCCAGCAGCCTAAAATCTTCCAGGGATGGCTACACCTTC
cdr3_length: 15; clone_size: few; d_call: .; j_call: TRBJ2-1; v_call: TRBV6-1; cdr3_aa: CASSEPGHTYNEQFF; cdr3_nt: TGTGCCAGCAGTGAACCGGGACACACCTACAATGAGCAGTTCTTC
cdr3_length: 15; clone_size: .; d_call: .; j_call: TRBJ1-5; v_call: TRBV2; cdr3_aa: CASSFGGRSNQPQHF; cdr3_nt: TGTGCCAGCAGTTTCGGGGGCAGGAGCAATCAGCCCCAGCATTTT
cdr3_length: 13; clone_size: few; d_call: .; j_call: TRBJ1-1; v_call: TRBV27; cdr3_aa: CASSLKVNTEAFF; cdr3_nt: TGTGCCAGCAGTTTAAAGGTGAACACTGAAGCTTTCTTT
cdr3_length: 16; clone_size: few; d_call: TRBD2; j_call: TRBJ2-5; v_call: TRBV10-1; cdr3_aa: CASSEWQAGGRETQYF; cdr3_nt: TGCGCCAGCAGTGAGTGGCAGGCGGGGGGTCGGGAGACCCAGTACTTC
cdr3_length: 12; clone_size: .; d_call: .; j_call: TRBJ2-3; v_call: TRBV2; cdr3_aa: CASSPGAGTQYF; cdr3_nt: TGTGCTTCATCCCCGGGGGCGGGTACGCAGTATTTT
cdr3_length: 14; clone_size: few; d_call: .; j_call: TRBJ1-3; v_call: TRBV11-2; cdr3_aa: CATGVGNPGNTIYF; cdr3_nt: TGTGCCACCGGGGTAGGGAACCCTGGAAACACCATATATTTT
cdr3_length: 13; clone_size: few; d_call: TRBD1; j_call: TRBJ2-1; v_call: TRBV2; cdr3_aa: CAGTDREENEQFF; cdr3_nt: TGTGCCGGGACGGACAGGGAAGAGAATGAGCAGTTCTTC
cdr3_length: 14; clone_size: .; d_call: .; j_call: TRBJ2-6; v_call: TRBV28; cdr3_aa: CASSLRGGANVLTF; cdr3_nt: TGTGCCAGCAGTCTCCGAGGGGGGGCCAACGTCCTGACTTTC
cdr3_length: 15; clone_size: .; d_call: TRBD1; j_call: TRBJ1-3; v_call: TRBV7-2; cdr3_aa: CASSLDRGLGNTIYF; cdr3_nt: TGTGCCAGCAGCTTAGACAGGGGGCTCGGAAACACCATATATTTT
cdr3_length: 15; clone_size: .; d_call: TRBD1; j_call: TRBJ1-1; v_call: TRBV6-6; cdr3_aa: CASSSEGQGYTEAFF; cdr3_nt: TGTGCCAGCAGTTCTGAGGGACAGGGATACACTGAAGCTTTCTTT